A single sample is the source of the 32 T cell receptor beta chains below, sequenced in a study of cytomegalovirus exposure and HLA in healthy donors (dated by TCRdb to about 2017). Library preparation employed the immunoSEQ multiplex PCR assay. For the multiplex PCR, a mixture combining 60 forward primers for TCR Vbeta segments and 13 reverse primers for TCR Jbeta segments was used. TCRdb obtained this table from immuneACCESS and retained in-frame rearrangements with V and J assigned. These tables miss some clones; where compared with another copy, unresolved V genes account for less than half of the shortfall, and the remainder is unexplained. The sample has about 85,000 clones on record, about four fifths of them singletons. The ten most abundant clones make up roughly 32% of the sample. The sequencing input was PBMCs. These receptor sequences come from a man between 45 and 60 years old in good health and CMV-seropositive.

The chain uses TRBV5-1 and TRBJ1-4, with D possibly TRBD1 on 5 matching bases. Trimming left V 7 bases short and J 0 bases short, with 13 bases between. The V gene's germline CDR1 is SGHRS and CDR2 YFSETQ. The CDR3 spans 15 residues. The CDR3 loop is CASLRGISTNEKLFF. In DNA, the CDR3 is TGCGCCAGCCTCCGGGGGATATCAACTAATGAAAAACTGTTTTTT. Looking up the rest from reference TRBV5-1 and TRBJ1-4 gives the full variable domain: KAGVTQTPRYLIKTRGQQVTLSCSPISGHRSVSWYQQTPGQGLQFLFEYFSETQRNKGNFPGRFSGRQFSNSRSEMNVSTLELGDSALYLCASLRGISTNEKLFFGSGTQLSVL.

V gene TRBV2 combines with J gene TRBJ2-5, with TRBD1 as a possible D gene (6 bases). The CDR3 is 13 amino acids. V was trimmed by 6 bases and J by 3 bases, leaving 11 bases between them. Germline V CDR1 and CDR2: SNHLY, FYNNEI. The CDR3 loop is CASRRTDKETQYF. In nucleotides, the CDR3 is TGTGCCAGCAGGAGGACAGACAAAGAGACCCAGTACTTC.

The rearrangement links TRBV4-1 to TRBJ1-2; 7 nucleotides align to TRBD1. There are 17 residues in the CDR3. CDR1 is MGHRA and CDR2 is YSYEKL in the germline V gene. V was clipped by 1 base and J by 6 bases; unmatched bases: 14. The CDR3 DNA sequence: TGCGCCAGCAGCCAAGTCCAAAGGGAACAGGGGAGAAATGGCTACACCTTC. This gives the protein CASSQVQREQGRNGYTF.

This clone has just a few counts. The rearrangement links TRBV10-2 to TRBJ2-5; D is uncertain. CDR1 is WSHSY, CDR2 SAAADI, per germline. The CDR3 totals 13 residues. V was clipped by 2 bases and J by 1 base, with 5 bases between them. As DNA, the CDR3 is TGCGCCAGCAGTGAGGCAGGCCAAGAGACCCAGTACTTC. As protein: CASSEAGQETQYF.

The CDR3 DNA sequence: TGTGCCAGCAGGCCCGGACTAGCGGGCCTCCAAGAGACCCAGTACTTC. This encodes CASRPGLAGLQETQYF. The chain uses TRBV7-2 and TRBJ2-5; 11 nucleotides agree with TRBD2. The CDR3 has 16 amino acids. With 6 bases clipped from V and 1 base from J, the junction kept 7 bases outside the gene matches. CDR1 is SGHTA and CDR2 is FQGNSA in the germline V gene.

The rearrangement joins TRBV18 to TRBJ2-7; D might be TRBD2 (7 bases). Trimming shortened V by 3 bases and J by 4 bases, and 13 bases separated the two germline ends. Per germline, CDR1 KGHSH and CDR2 LQKENI. This CDR3 is 14 amino acids long. For the CDR3, the DNA is TGTGCCAGCTCACCGAAGGGGGGGAAATACGAGCAGTACTTC. Translated: CASSPKGGKYEQYF. The variable domain in full, completed from reference TRBV18 and TRBJ2-7, reads NAGVMQNPRHLVRRRGQEARLRCSPMKGHSHVYWYRQLPEEGLKFMVYLQKENIIDESGMPKERFSAEFPKEGPSILRIQQVVRGDSAAYFCASSPKGGKYEQYFGPGTRLTVT.

The J gene is TRBJ2-7, the V gene TRBV5-1; 9 nucleotides align to TRBD2. Germline-derived CDR1 and CDR2 are SGHRS and YFSETQ. This CDR3 has 21 residues. The trim removed 3 bases at V and 3 bases at J, leaving 25 bases unmatched. CDR3 bases: TGCGCCAGCAGCTCGGTCCGGGGGGCTGCGGGAGGGCCCCTCGGAGGCTACGAGCAGTACTTC. Amino acids: CASSSVRGAAGGPLGGYEQYF.

This clone has only a few counts. The chain couples TRBV6-6 to TRBJ2-5; 8 bases are shared with TRBD2. Germline trimming cut 10 bases from V and 5 bases from J; bases unmatched to any gene: 9. Germline V gene sequence: CDR1 MNHNY, CDR2 SVGAGI (reference sequence). This CDR3 comprises 13 residues. The CDR3: CATMTSETETQYF. The CDR3, as DNA: TGTGCCACCATGACTAGCGAGACTGAGACCCAGTACTTC.

The chain joins TRBV15 to TRBJ2-3; the match to TRBD2 covers 8 bases. The CDR3 length is 13 residues. The trim removed 9 bases at V and 9 bases at J, leaving 11 bases unmatched. Germline CDR1 LNHNV, CDR2 YYDKDF (reference sequence). The CDR3 sequence: CATRGLAIGTQYF. The CDR3, as DNA: TGTGCCACTAGAGGACTAGCAATAGGGACGCAGTATTTT. The full variable domain, in which reference TRBV15 and TRBJ2-3 provide the parts outside the CDR3, is DAMVIQNPRYQVTQFGKPVTLSCSQTLNHNVMYWYQQKSSQAPKLLFHYYDKDFNNEADTPDNFQSRRPNTSFCFLDIRSPGLGDTAMYLCATRGLAIGTQYFGPGTRLTVL.

This clone has just a few counts. This rearrangement joins TRBV5-4 to TRBJ1-1; 10 bases line up with TRBD1. Trimming removed 8 bases from V and 4 bases from J; junction bases left unmatched: 5. Per germline, CDR1 SGHNT and CDR2 YYREEE (reference sequence). The CDR3 contains 13 residues. The CDR3 spells CASRTGGLTEAFF. The CDR3 DNA is TGTGCCAGTAGGACAGGGGGTCTCACTGAAGCTTTCTTT.

V is TRBV18 and J is TRBJ1-4; unclear D gene. The length of the CDR3 is 16 residues. Deletions cut 3 bases from V and 4 bases from J, with 15 bases between. Germline V gene sequence: CDR1 KGHSH, CDR2 LQKENI. DNA for the CDR3: TGTGCCAGCTCACCTCAGGTTATTGGAAGTAATGAAAAACTGTTTTTT. Translated: CASSPQVIGSNEKLFF.

The chain uses TRBV5-1 and TRBJ2-1, with 12 positions matching TRBD2. Germline-derived CDR1 and CDR2 are SGHRS and YFSETQ. J lost 9 bases, V lost 5 bases, and 9 bases had no gene match. The CDR3 contains 15 residues. The CDR3 region has the DNA TGCGCCAGCAGGCTAGCGGGAGGGCCAGGTACTGAGCAGTTCTTC. Translation: CASRLAGGPGTEQFF.

The chain employs TRBV5-1 and TRBJ2-3, with TRBD2 as a possible D gene (5 bases). This CDR3 region has 14 residues. Trimming took 5 bases from V and 2 from J, leaving 12 bases between them. CDR1 and CDR2 from the germline V gene are SGHRS and YFSETQ. The CDR3 DNA reads as TGCGCCAGCAGATACGGGGTAGACACAGATACGCAGTATTTT. Translation gives CASRYGVDTDTQYF. Using reference TRBV5-1 and TRBJ2-3 for the parts outside the CDR3, the full variable domain is KAGVTQTPRYLIKTRGQQVTLSCSPISGHRSVSWYQQTPGQGLQFLFEYFSETQRNKGNFPGRFSGRQFSNSRSEMNVSTLELGDSALYLCASRYGVDTDTQYFGPGTRLTVL.

This CDR3 is CASSPGLAGVAADTQYF. The CDR3 DNA reads TGTGCCAGCAGCCCCGGACTAGCGGGAGTTGCTGCAGATACGCAGTATTTT. The chain recombines TRBV7-2 with TRBJ2-3; TRBD2 matches 13 bases. The length of the CDR3 is 17 residues. V shed 5 bases and J 4 bases; nucleotides not matched to a gene: 9. CDR1 and CDR2 from the germline V gene are SGHTA and FQGNSA.

The genes are TRBV18 and TRBJ1-4; TRBD1 matches 9 bases. Trimming took 3 bases from V and 8 from J; bases not matched to a gene: 10. The CDR3 totals 16 residues. The V gene's germline CDR1 is KGHSH and CDR2 LQKENI. CDR3 sequence (DNA): TGTGCCAGCTCACCGGCGGAGGGACAGGGAAAAGAAAAACTGTTTTTT. It codes for CASSPAEGQGKEKLFF.

This chain links TRBV30 with TRBJ2-5; possibly TRBD1 for D (5 bases). Trimming pared 0 bases from V and 5 bases from J, leaving 19 bases between. Per the germline V gene, CDR1 is GTSNPN and CDR2 is SVGIG (reference sequence). The CDR3 consists of 16 residues. CDR3 nucleotides: TGTGCCTGGAGTGTAGGGGCAGGTCTCCTGGGGGAGACCCAGTACTTC. Residues: CAWSVGAGLLGETQYF.

The chain combines TRBV19 with TRBJ2-3; 10 nucleotides align to TRBD2. This CDR3 has 16 amino acids. Trimming removed 4 bases from V and 2 bases from J; junction bases left unmatched: 6. Germline loops: CDR1 LNHDA, CDR2 SQIVND (reference sequence). CDR3 amino acids: CASSTRTSGFTDTQYF. The CDR3 DNA reads TGTGCCAGTAGTACGAGGACTAGCGGATTCACAGATACGCAGTATTTT.

V is TRBV5-1 and J is TRBJ2-1; 10 bases align to TRBD2. The V and J ends lost 2 bases and 8 bases, in that order; junction bases with no gene match: 4. Germline CDR1 and CDR2: SGHRS and YFSETQ. The CDR3 is 14 amino acids. CDR3 region: CASSFEREGHEQFF. The CDR3 DNA follows: TGCGCCAGCAGCTTCGAGCGGGAGGGCCATGAGCAGTTCTTC.

V is TRBV10-2 and J is TRBJ2-3, with 11 bases aligning to TRBD2. Germline V lookup: CDR1 WSHSY, CDR2 SAAADI. V dropped 5 bases and J dropped 2; count of bases not matched to a gene: 9. This CDR3 comprises 17 residues. CDR3 loop: CASSTEGGLAATDTQYF. As DNA, the CDR3 is TGCGCCAGCAGTACCGAGGGGGGACTAGCGGCCACAGATACGCAGTATTTT.

V gene TRBV6-5 combines with J gene TRBJ2-5; TRBD2 is a possible D gene (5 bases). Germline CDR1 reads MNHEY; CDR2 reads SVGAGI. V was cut by 8 bases and J by 0 bases, with 10 bases left in between. The CDR3 has 13 residues. The CDR3 DNA reads TGTGCCAGCGCTCGGGGAAACCAAGAGACCCAGTACTTC. Translated, it gives CASARGNQETQYF.

CDR3 sequence (DNA): TGTGCCAGCAGACGGGACAGGGGGCGCACCGGGGAGCTGTTTTTT. Its protein is CASRRDRGRTGELFF. The J gene is TRBJ2-2, the V gene TRBV6-5; TRBD1 matches 12 bases. The CDR3 sequence is 15 residues long. Per the germline V gene, CDR1 is MNHEY and CDR2 is SVGAGI. V lost 6 bases to trimming and J lost 4 bases; unmatched junction nucleotides: 3.

The V call is TRBV4-1, the J call TRBJ2-3; D perhaps matches TRBD1 (6 bases). CDR3 length equals 16 residues. Trimming removed 0 bases from V and 5 bases from J, with 15 bases in between. The germline V gene encodes CDR1 MGHRA and CDR2 YSYEKL. The DNA of the CDR3 is TGCGCCAGCAGCCAAGATGGGGGCGGTCATGTAGATACGCAGTATTTT. Its protein product is CASSQDGGGHVDTQYF.

The chain carries TRBV19 and TRBJ2-5; unclear D gene. Deletions cut 1 base from V and 3 bases from J, with 6 bases between. CDR1 is LNHDA, CDR2 SQIVND, per germline (reference sequence). The CDR3 spans 13 residues. The CDR3 loop is CASSIVTKETQYF. The DNA for the CDR3 is TGTGCCAGTAGTATAGTCACTAAAGAGACCCAGTACTTC.

CDR3 nucleotide sequence: TGCGCCAGCAGCTTGGGTTCTAACAGATATCTCGAGCAGTACTTC. Its protein product is CASSLGSNRYLEQYF. The rearrangement joins TRBV5-1 to TRBJ2-5, with D unresolved. Matching the DNA end better, TRBJ2-7 makes the J call doubtful. The germline V gene has CDR1 SGHRS and CDR2 YFSETQ. This CDR3 comprises 15 residues.

The J gene is TRBJ2-5, the V gene TRBV20-1; tentatively, D is TRBD2 (6 bases). The germline V gene has CDR1 DFQATT and CDR2 SNEGSKA (reference sequence). The CDR3 covers 11 residues. The ends were cut back, 7 bases at V and 1 base at J, with 7 bases in the middle. CDR3 DNA: TGCAGTGGACTAGTCCAAGAGACCCAGTACTTC. The encoded protein is CSGLVQETQYF.

The chain is built from TRBV19 and TRBJ1-3; the D gene is possibly TRBD1 (5 bases). Looked up from germline, CDR1 is LNHDA and CDR2 is SQIVND (reference sequence). The CDR3 contains 14 residues. Trimming shortened V by 5 bases and J by 1 base, and 9 bases separated the two germline ends. In DNA form, the CDR3 reads TGTGCCAGTAGTCCAGGGATGTCTGGAAACACCATATATTTT. Encoded protein: CASSPGMSGNTIYF.

This clone showed up just a few times. The chain carries TRBV27 and TRBJ1-1; TRBD1 might be the D (5 bases). Deletions cut 5 bases from V and 0 bases from J, with 13 bases between. CDR3 length equals 15 residues. Germline assignment: CDR1 MNHEY and CDR2 SMNVEV (reference sequence). The CDR3 sequence: CASSPFQGVNTEAFF. The DNA of the CDR3 is TGTGCCAGCAGTCCGTTCCAGGGCGTGAACACTGAAGCTTTCTTT.

The V and J genes are TRBV5-4 and TRBJ2-5; 14 bases agree with TRBD2. The CDR3 consists of 16 residues. Germline V gene sequence: CDR1 SGHNT, CDR2 YYREEE (reference sequence). V lost 5 bases, J lost 5 bases, and 8 bases stayed unmatched. The CDR3 reads CASRRRLAGGRETQYF. For the CDR3, the DNA is TGTGCCAGCAGACGACGACTAGCGGGAGGGCGGGAGACCCAGTACTTC.

The chain links TRBV9 to TRBJ2-1, with D tentatively TRBD2 (6 bases). Looked up from germline, CDR1 is SGDLS and CDR2 is YYNGEE. The length of the CDR3 is 14 residues. V lost 2 bases and J lost 10, with 16 bases in between. The CDR3: CASSVRGGTEEQFF. Written as DNA, the CDR3 is TGTGCCAGCAGCGTGCGGGGCGGTACTGAGGAGCAGTTCTTC.

This rearrangement joins TRBV5-6 to TRBJ2-5; 9 bases fit TRBD1. The J call is in doubt because the DNA end fits TRBJ2-7 better. Germline CDR1 SGHDT, CDR2 YYEEEE. This CDR3 comprises 15 residues. The CDR3 sequence: CASSSYRGRKYEQYF. CDR3 coding DNA: TGTGCCAGCAGCTCCTACAGGGGGCGTAAATACGAGCAGTACTTC.

The rearrangement joins TRBV29-1 to TRBJ1-5, with TRBD1 matching over 12 bases. The germline CDR1 and CDR2 sequences are SQVTM and ANQGSEA. V was clipped by 3 bases and J by 15 bases; unmatched bases: 12. CDR3 length equals 14 residues. CDR3 sequence: CSVEVGTGGAGRHF. The CDR3 region has the DNA TGCAGCGTTGAGGTTGGGACAGGGGGCGCGGGGAGGCATTTT.

This chain connects TRBV5-1 to TRBJ2-1; TRBD2 matches at 10 bases. J gave up 8 bases and V 8 bases, and 16 bases lay outside the gene matches. The CDR3 has 16 amino acids. CDR1 SGHRS and CDR2 YFSETQ come from the germline V gene. CDR3 nucleotide sequence: TGCGCCAGTTCTCGCACCCTAGCGGGGGATTCTTATGAGCAGTTCTTC. Residues: CASSRTLAGDSYEQFF.